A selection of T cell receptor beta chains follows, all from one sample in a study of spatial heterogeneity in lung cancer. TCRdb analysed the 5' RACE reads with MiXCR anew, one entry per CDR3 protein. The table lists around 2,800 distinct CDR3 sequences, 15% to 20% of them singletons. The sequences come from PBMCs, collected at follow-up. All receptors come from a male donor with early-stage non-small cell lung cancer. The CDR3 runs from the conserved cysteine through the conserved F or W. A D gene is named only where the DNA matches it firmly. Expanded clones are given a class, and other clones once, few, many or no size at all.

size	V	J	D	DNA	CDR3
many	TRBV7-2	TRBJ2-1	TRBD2	TGTGCCAGCAGCCCTAGCGGGGCTTTCTCCTACAATGAGCAGTTCTTC	CASSPSGAFSYNEQFF
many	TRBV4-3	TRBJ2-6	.	TGCGCCAGCAGCCAAAAGCTGGGCGCTGGGGCCAACGTCCTGACTTTC	CASSQKLGAGANVLTF
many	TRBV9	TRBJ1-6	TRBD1	TGTGCCAGCAGCGCAACCGGGACAGGGTATAATTCACCCCTCCACTTT	CASSATGTGYNSPLHF
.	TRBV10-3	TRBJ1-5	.	TGTGCCATCAGTCCACTGGGGCCAGGAAACAATCAGCCCCAGCATTTT	CAISPLGPGNNQPQHF
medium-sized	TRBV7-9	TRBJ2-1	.	TGTGCCAGCAGCCATAGATTTCCGTCCTACAATGAGCAGTTCTTC	CASSHRFPSYNEQFF
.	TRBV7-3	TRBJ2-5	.	TGTGCCAGCAGCTTATCTGGGATCTATCAAGAGACCCAGTACTTC	CASSLSGIYQETQYF
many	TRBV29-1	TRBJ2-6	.	TGCAGCGTCGGGAAAAACTCTGGGGCCAACGTCCTGACTTTC	CSVGKNSGANVLTF
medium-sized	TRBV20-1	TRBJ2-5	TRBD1	TGCAGTGCTCAGGGCCGACAGGGTCCCCTGCAAGAGACCCAGTACTTC	CSAQGRQGPLQETQYF
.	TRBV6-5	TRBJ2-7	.	TGTGCCAGCAGCTCGGGCGGCTACGAGCAGTACTTC	CASSSGGYEQYF
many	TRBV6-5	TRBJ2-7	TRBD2	TGTGCCAGCAGTTACGGGGGGGGAGGATACGAGCAGTACTTC	CASSYGGGGYEQYF
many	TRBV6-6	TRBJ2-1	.	TGTGCCAGCAGTTACGGCTCGGGCGAGGATGAGCAGTTCTTC	CASSYGSGEDEQFF
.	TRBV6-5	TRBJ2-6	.	TGTGCCAGCAGTGCCACAGGCTTCTCTGGGGCCAACGTCCTGACTTTC	CASSATGFSGANVLTF